Each of the 27 T cell receptor beta chains below was sequenced from the same sample in a study of chemoradiotherapy in HPV16-positive cancers. Assay: immunoSEQ multiplex PCR; the TCRdb copy retains only in-frame clones and omits some. There are about 6,400 clones in the sample; 65% to 80% occur only once, and 6.3% lies in the top ten. The material sequenced was tumor tissue, taken from a patient who underwent chemoradiotherapy. Source of these receptors: a human donor with HPV-associated anogenital cancer.

V is TRBV19 and J is TRBJ2-3, with a tentative D call TRBD2 (5 bases). This CDR3 is 15 amino acids long. Germline V gene lookup returns CDR1 LNHDA and CDR2 SQIVND (reference sequence). Deletions cut 5 bases from V and 2 bases from J, with 14 bases between. The CDR3: CASSASLEATDTQYF. The CDR3 DNA reads as TGTGCCAGTAGTGCCTCTCTGGAGGCCACAGATACGCAGTATTTT.

This clone has a handful of counts. V and J are TRBV2 and TRBJ1-1, with a possible D match to TRBD1 (5 bases). V lost 2 bases and J 0 bases, leaving 7 bases between the germline ends. CDR1 SNHLY and CDR2 FYNNEI come from the germline V gene. The CDR3 extends over 14 amino acids. The CDR3 DNA sequence: TGTGCCAGCAGTGAACAGGGAATGAACACTGAAGCTTTCTTT. This codes for CASSEQGMNTEAFF.

This sequence joins TRBV15 and TRBJ1-3; D possibly corresponds to TRBD1 (5 bases). Trimming took off 5 bases at V and 0 bases at J, with 11 bases between the two ends. The CDR3 is 15 residues long. Germline V gene sequence: CDR1 LNHNV, CDR2 YYDKDF (reference sequence). The CDR3 bases are TGTGCCACCAGCTTACAGGCTGACTCTGGAAACACCATATATTTT. Translated: CATSLQADSGNTIYF.

V usage is TRBV27 and J usage is TRBJ1-2; TRBD1 matches 10 bases. The V gene's germline CDR1 is MNHEY and CDR2 SMNVEV (reference sequence). The CDR3 length is 15 residues. V gave up 6 bases and J gave up 4 bases; unmatched junction bases: 8. The CDR3 sequence: CASSYLGTGVYGYTF. In DNA, the CDR3 is TGTGCCAGCAGCTACCTTGGGACAGGGGTCTATGGCTACACCTTC.

The chain is built from TRBV4-2 and TRBJ1-2; the D gene is possibly TRBD1 (5 bases). CDR1 is LGHNA, CDR2 YNFKEQ, per germline. With 3 bases removed from V and 2 bases from J, the gap between germline ends came to 16 bases. CDR3 size: 16 residues. The DNA for the CDR3 is TGTGCCAGCAGCCACCTTGAGACAGCGGTGAACTATGGCTACACCTTC. Translated, it gives CASSHLETAVNYGYTF.

This chain connects TRBV19 to TRBJ1-2; TRBD1 aligns across 7 bases. Germline CDR1 and CDR2: LNHDA and SQIVND (reference sequence). This CDR3 contains 14 residues. Germline trimming cut 2 bases from V and 4 bases from J; bases unmatched to any gene: 4. The CDR3 sequence: CASSILAGGYGYTF. For the CDR3, the DNA is TGTGCCAGTAGTATACTGGCAGGGGGCTATGGCTACACCTTC.

This clone has a single count. The chain is built from TRBV5-5 and TRBJ1-2; D possibly corresponds to TRBD1 (6 bases). The germline V gene encodes CDR1 SGHKS and CDR2 YYEKEE (reference sequence). The length of the CDR3 is 15 residues. The V gene lost 0 bases and the J gene lost 4 bases, with 13 bases spanning the gap. The CDR3 nucleotides read TGTGCCAGCAGCTTGGAGGGGGGGACGGGCTATGGCTACACCTTC. This codes for CASSLEGGTGYGYTF.

The chain uses TRBV25-1 and TRBJ1-2; the D is unclear. CDR3 size: 12 residues. From germline, CDR1 is MGHDK and CDR2 SYGVNS. Trimming removed 3 bases from V and 3 bases from J, with 5 bases in between. The CDR3 bases are TGTGCCAGCAGTGAGACCGACTATGGCTACACCTTC. Translated: CASSETDYGYTF.

The table lists this clone with a few counts. This chain joins TRBV6-1 and TRBJ1-4; TRBD1 matches at 8 bases. The V gene's germline CDR1 is MNHNS and CDR2 SASEGT. This CDR3 is 15 amino acids long. After removal of 8 bases from V and 0 bases from J, the junction contained 5 bases not matched to a gene. The CDR3: CASGGQGATNEKLFF. In DNA, the CDR3 is TGTGCCAGCGGCGGACAGGGAGCAACTAATGAAAAACTGTTTTTT.

The rearrangement links TRBV2 to TRBJ1-3; TRBD1 matches at 9 bases. Losses at the gene ends were 1 base for V and 0 bases for J; bases not matched to a gene: 10. The CDR3 spans 19 residues. Germline-derived CDR1 and CDR2 are SNHLY and FYNNEI. CDR3 sequence reads: CASSEVDRGLVFSGNTIYF. The CDR3 DNA is TGTGCCAGCAGTGAAGTGGACAGGGGACTCGTCTTCTCTGGAAACACCATATATTTT.

The chain is built from TRBV5-6 and TRBJ1-1; TRBD1 matches at 8 bases. The J segment lost 10 bases and the V segment lost 0 bases, leaving 8 bases of the junction unmatched. This CDR3 contains 14 residues. Per germline, CDR1 SGHDT and CDR2 YYEEEE. The CDR3 coding sequence is TGTGCCAGCAGCTTGGGCGTAGGGGACAGGATAGCTTTCTTT. Translating it yields CASSLGVGDRIAFF.

The chain has TRBV5-8 and TRBJ2-4; D call uncertain. Per the germline V gene, CDR1 is SGHTS and CDR2 is YDEGEE. V lost 5 bases and J 0 bases, leaving 3 bases between the germline ends. The CDR3 totals 12 residues. In DNA form, the CDR3 reads TGTGCCAGCAGGGTAGCCAAAAACATTCAGTACTTC. It encodes CASRVAKNIQYF.

CDR3 nucleotide sequence: TGTGCCAGTAGACCCCCGGGAGGCAGATTAAATCAGCCCCAGCATTTT. Translated: CASRPPGGRLNQPQHF. This rearrangement joins TRBV19 to TRBJ1-5; no definite D call. Germline V gene data show CDR1 as LNHDA and CDR2 as SQIVND (reference sequence). CDR3 length: 16 residues. V was clipped by 6 bases and J by 4 bases, with 19 bases between them. Based on the CDR3 plus reference TRBV19 and TRBJ1-5, the full variable domain is DGGITQSPKYLFRKEGQNVTLSCEQNLNHDAMYWYRQDPGQGLRLIYYSQIVNDFQKGDIAEGYSVSREKKESFPLTVTSAQKNPTAFYLCASRPPGGRLNQPQHFGDGTRLSIL.

V gene TRBV9 combines with J gene TRBJ2-2, with D possibly matching TRBD2 (5 bases). In germline, CDR1 is SGDLS, CDR2 YYNGEE. This CDR3 spans 13 amino acids. Deletions cut 2 bases from V and 5 bases from J, with 7 bases between. CDR3 in amino acids: CASSVRGTGELFF. The CDR3 nucleotides are TGTGCCAGCAGCGTCCGGGGAACCGGGGAGCTGTTTTTT.

This chain connects TRBV6-6 to TRBJ1-1; D remains unclear. Germline CDR1 is MNHNY and CDR2 is SVGAGI (reference sequence). The CDR3 spans 11 residues. Trimming removed 4 bases from V and 7 bases from J, with 7 bases in between. The CDR3 DNA sequence: TGTGCCAGCAGTTCCGGGAATGAAGCTTTCTTT. This translates into CASSSGNEAFF.

This chain connects TRBV5-1 to TRBJ1-2, with a weak D call TRBD1 (6 bases). The length of the CDR3 is 14 residues. From germline, CDR1 is SGHRS and CDR2 YFSETQ. With 0 bases removed from V and 5 bases from J, the gap between germline ends came to 11 bases. Here the CDR3 reads CASSLVAGAYGYTF. For the CDR3, the DNA is TGCGCCAGCAGCTTGGTGGCAGGGGCATATGGCTACACCTTC.

This chain connects TRBV29-1 to TRBJ1-1; tentative D call: TRBD1 (5 bases). Trimming took off 7 bases at V and 4 bases at J, with 16 bases between the two ends. In germline, CDR1 is SQVTM, CDR2 ANQGSEA. This CDR3 contains 13 residues. The CDR3 DNA sequence: TGCAGCGCTGCCTACACGGGACCCACTGAAGCTTTCTTT. Encoded protein: CSAAYTGPTEAFF.

This clone has more than one count but fewer than ten. This sequence joins TRBV15 and TRBJ1-5, with D uncertain. This CDR3 comprises 17 residues. The germline CDR1 and CDR2 sequences are LNHNV and YYDKDF (reference sequence). The germline V and J ends were trimmed by 0 bases and 2 bases, with 14 bases remaining between them. In DNA form, the CDR3 reads TGTGCCACCAGCAGAGATTATCTTGTTGTGGGCAATCAGCCCCAGCATTTT. Translated, it gives CATSRDYLVVGNQPQHF. The variable domain in full, with the rest retrieved from reference TRBV15 and TRBJ1-5, is DAMVIQNPRYQVTQFGKPVTLSCSQTLNHNVMYWYQQKSSQAPKLLFHYYDKDFNNEADTPDNFQSRRPNTSFCFLDIRSPGLGDTAMYLCATSRDYLVVGNQPQHFGDGTRLSIL.

This clone was seen a few times. The chain couples TRBV2 to TRBJ2-3; 8 nucleotides line up with TRBD2. This CDR3 has 15 residues. V shed 5 bases and J 0 bases; nucleotides not matched to a gene: 4. Germline loops: CDR1 SNHLY, CDR2 FYNNEI. CDR3 sequence: CASSPGGLSTDTQYF. The DNA of the CDR3 is TGTGCCAGCAGTCCGGGGGGGCTAAGCACAGATACGCAGTATTTT.

V and J are TRBV7-2 and TRBJ2-5; TRBD1 might be the D (6 bases). The better agreement between TRBJ2-7 and the DNA end casts doubt on the J call. Looked up from germline, CDR1 is SGHTA and CDR2 is FQGNSA. The CDR3 runs 14 residues. As DNA, the CDR3 is TGTGCCAGCAGCTGGTACCGGGACAACTACGAGCAGTACTTC. Translating it yields CASSWYRDNYEQYF.

This sequence joins TRBV4-1 and TRBJ1-6; TRBD1 is a possible D gene (5 bases). CDR1 MGHRA and CDR2 YSYEKL come from the germline V gene. The CDR3 has 17 residues. The V and J ends lost 4 bases and 8 bases respectively, with 21 bases between them. The CDR3 DNA is TGCGCCAGCAGCCCAAGATGGGCAGGGAGTAGGGATTCACCCCTCCACTTT. Its protein product is CASSPRWAGSRDSPLHF.

This chain connects TRBV11-3 to TRBJ2-1; 7 positions match TRBD2. Germline CDR1 SGHNT, CDR2 YENEEA. The CDR3 totals 13 residues. The J segment lost 9 bases and the V segment lost 2 bases, leaving 4 bases of the junction unmatched. The CDR3 coding sequence is TGTGCCAGCAGCTTAATGGGGGGGGGTGAGCAGTTCTTC. Amino acids: CASSLMGGGEQFF.

The chain carries TRBV7-2 and TRBJ2-1; D is ambiguous. CDR1 is SGHTA, CDR2 FQGNSA, per germline. The CDR3 spans 13 residues. Deletions cut 5 bases from V and 4 bases from J, with 9 bases between. CDR3 protein: CASSPYMYNEQFF. The CDR3 DNA sequence: TGTGCCAGCAGCCCATACATGTACAATGAGCAGTTCTTC.

The J gene is TRBJ1-6, the V gene TRBV28; D perhaps matches TRBD1 (5 bases). In germline, CDR1 is MDHEN, CDR2 SYDVKM. The V and J ends lost 6 bases and 6 bases respectively, with 15 bases between them. The CDR3 spans 15 residues. The CDR3 protein is CASSMMGRGNSPLHF. In DNA form, the CDR3 reads TGTGCCAGCAGCATGATGGGGAGGGGTAATTCACCCCTCCACTTT.

The chain carries TRBV28 and TRBJ1-5, with D possibly TRBD1 on 6 matching bases. The CDR3 is 13 amino acids. V was pared by 3 bases and J by 6 bases, with 9 bases between. Germline V lookup: CDR1 MDHEN, CDR2 SYDVKM. CDR3 protein: CASSLPGAQPQHF. The DNA of the CDR3 is TGTGCCAGCAGTTTGCCGGGGGCTCAGCCCCAGCATTTT. The variable domain in full, completed from reference TRBV28 and TRBJ1-5, reads DVKVTQSSRYLVKRTGEKVFLECVQDMDHENMFWYRQDPGLGLRLIYFSYDVKMKEKGDIPEGYSVSREKKERFSLILESASTNQTSMYLCASSLPGAQPQHFGDGTRLSIL.

The chain employs TRBV7-2 and TRBJ1-1; TRBD1 might be the D (5 bases). Germline CDR1 is SGHTA and CDR2 is FQGNSA. The CDR3 extends over 13 amino acids. V gave up 4 bases and J gave up 4 bases, with 10 bases separating them. CDR3 region: CASSSPQGTEAFF. As DNA, the CDR3 is TGTGCCAGCAGCTCCCCCCAGGGCACTGAAGCTTTCTTT.

The genes are TRBV9 and TRBJ1-1; D is undetermined. CDR1 is SGDLS, CDR2 YYNGEE, per germline. This CDR3 has 13 residues. V was pared by 2 bases and J by 5 bases, with 10 bases between. CDR3 DNA sequence: TGTGCCAGCAGCGTGATCTGGGATACTGAAGCTTTCTTT. Protein: CASSVIWDTEAFF.